The T cell receptor (beta chain) under discussion was sequenced for a study of T cell responses to AZD1222 COVID-19 vaccine. Repertoires were generated with immunoSEQ multiplex PCR, while TCRdb's copy carries only in-frame clones and drops some. This sample has some 150,000 clones, with approximately 90% found just once. This clone was seen just once. CDR3 length equals 15 residues. V trimming: 5 bases; J trimming: 6 bases; junction bases outside the gene matches: 10. Germline V gene data show CDR1 as MNHNY and CDR2 as SVGAGI (reference sequence). This TCR derives from an adult in good health. The chain recombines TRBV6-6 with TRBJ2-7, with TRBD2 identical over 10 bases. This specimen consisted of peripheral blood, obtained on day 0 of AZD1222 vaccination. Here the CDR3 DNA reads TGTGCCAGCAGTAGAAGCGGGAGGGCCCTCGGCGAGCAGTACTTC. Its translation: CASSRSGRALGEQYF.